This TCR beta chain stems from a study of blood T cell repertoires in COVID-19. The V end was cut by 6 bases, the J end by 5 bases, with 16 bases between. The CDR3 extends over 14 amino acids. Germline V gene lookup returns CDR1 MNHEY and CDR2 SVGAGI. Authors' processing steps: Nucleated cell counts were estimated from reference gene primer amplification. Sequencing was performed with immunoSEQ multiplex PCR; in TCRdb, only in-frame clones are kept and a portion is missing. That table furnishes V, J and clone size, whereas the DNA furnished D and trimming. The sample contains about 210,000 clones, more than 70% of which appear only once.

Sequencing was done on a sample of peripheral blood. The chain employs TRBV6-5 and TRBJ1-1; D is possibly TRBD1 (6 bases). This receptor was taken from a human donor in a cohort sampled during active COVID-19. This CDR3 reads CASRSTGTTTEAFF. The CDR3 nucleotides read TGTGCCAGCAGGTCAACCGGGACAACTACTGAAGCTTTCTTT.